This T cell receptor (beta chain) was sequenced during a study of blood T cells in healthy people across ages. Findings of the study overall: Older age went with lower TCR beta diversity per million T cells, in a roughly linear way. In long-lived donors, naive CD4+ cell counts and diversity exceeded those of aged donors.

About this clonotype: Its antigen remains unidentified.

The second PCR ran about 6 to 11 cycles with a sample-barcoded 5' primer and J-beta primers. Each cDNA molecule received a tag from a template-switch adaptor that had 12 random nucleotides. Via MiXCR, TCRdb re-called the 5' RACE reads, giving one row per CDR3 protein. Of 1,500,000 or so distinct CDR3 sequences listed, approximately 39% were seen once; the top ten hold about 4.1%. Sequencing used blood. The receptor was isolated from a woman under 30 in good health.

CDR3 sequence reads: CASSLVVASDTQYF. The DNA of the CDR3 is TGTGCCAGCAGCTTGGTGGTAGCATCAGATACGCAGTATTTT. This chain joins TRBV5-6 and TRBJ2-3; D unclear. Trimming stripped 0 bases from V and 4 bases from J, with 9 bases between. This CDR3 has 14 residues. From germline, CDR1 is SGHDT and CDR2 YYEEEE.